In its sample, the clone carrying this TCR beta chain was seen once. Germline V gene sequence: CDR1 LGHDT, CDR2 YNNKEL (reference sequence). The CDR3 consists of 15 residues. V was trimmed by 1 base and J by 5 bases, leaving 11 bases between them. This sample is part of a study of blood T cell repertoires in COVID-19. Study in general: The United States, Italy and Spain supplied acute and convalescent COVID-19 samples. PBMCs, B-cell-depleted T cells, or T cells provided the cDNA or gDNA that made up the material.

Per the original methods: Estimation of nucleated cell counts relied on the amplification of reference gene primers. Assay used: immunoSEQ multiplex PCR; TCRdb lists only in-frame clones, some missing. V and J calls and clone size are given by that table; D and trimming were obtained from the DNA. The sample holds 160,000 or so clones, 75% to 85% seen once. The source material was peripheral blood. The TCR sequence derives from a man aged 55-75 years with acute or convalescent COVID-19. The V and J genes are TRBV3-1 (or the pseudogene TRBV3-2) and TRBJ1-4; D is uncertain. CDR3 residues: CASSQGAQSNEKLFF. CDR3 coding DNA: TGTGCCAGCAGCCAAGGCGCACAGTCGAATGAAAAACTGTTTTTT.